Presented here are 25 T cell receptor beta chains from one specimen sequenced in a study of CD8+CD57+ T cells in acquired aplastic anemia. The sequenced patients had an expansion of CD8+CD57+ cells seen by flow cytometry. Genomic DNA provided the template from which TCR beta VDJ and CDR3 profiles were obtained. In TCRdb, the reads were re-called with MiXCR into one record per CDR3 protein. The data show about 200,000 distinct CDR3 sequences, with 50% to 70% seen just once and roughly 53% held by the top ten. Input material: sorted CD4+, CD8+, or CD8+CD57+ T cells (not recorded which) from PBMCs. These receptor sequences come from a human donor with aplastic anemia.

This clonotype was counted only a few times. The CDR3 DNA sequence: TGTGCCACCAGCAGAGATCCGGCGGGCCTACACACAGATACGCAGTATTTT. Translation: CATSRDPAGLHTDTQYF. The J gene is TRBJ2-3, the V gene TRBV15; D may be TRBD2 (5 bases). The CDR3 runs to 17 residues. Deletions cut 0 bases from V and 2 bases from J, with 15 bases between. Germline CDR1 and CDR2: LNHNV and YYDKDF (reference sequence). The variable domain in full, completed from reference TRBV15 and TRBJ2-3, reads DAMVIQNPRYQVTQFGKPVTLSCSQTLNHNVMYWYQQKSSQAPKLLFHYYDKDFNNEADTPDNFQSRRPNTSFCFLDIRSPGLGDTAMYLCATSRDPAGLHTDTQYFGPGTRLTVL.

The chain is built from TRBV20-1 and TRBJ1-5; 10 nucleotides line up with TRBD1. There are 14 residues in the CDR3. J gave up 7 bases and V 6 bases, and 9 bases lay outside the gene matches. The germline V gene encodes CDR1 DFQATT and CDR2 SNEGSKA (reference sequence). The CDR3 spells CSAETGGAEQPQHF. The CDR3 nucleotides read TGCAGTGCGGAGACAGGGGGCGCGGAGCAGCCCCAGCATTTT.

The chain is built from TRBV20-1 and TRBJ2-7; 7 bases match TRBD2. Losses at the gene ends were 5 bases for V and 2 bases for J; bases not matched to a gene: 6. Germline CDR1 DFQATT, CDR2 SNEGSKA (reference sequence). The CDR3 extends over 13 amino acids. For the CDR3, the DNA is TGCAGTGCTCAGAGCGGGATCGCCTACGAGCAGTACTTC. This translates into CSAQSGIAYEQYF.

The chain carries TRBV25-1 and TRBJ1-1; 10 nucleotides align to TRBD1. Germline values: CDR1 MGHDK, CDR2 SYGVNS. This CDR3 comprises 16 residues. J lost 5 bases, V lost 1 base, and 7 bases had no gene match. CDR3 coding DNA: TGTGCCAGCAGTGAATTGGGGACAGGGGTACGTACTGAAGCTTTCTTT. Its translation is CASSELGTGVRTEAFF.

This clonotype was observed a single time. V gene TRBV7-2 combines with J gene TRBJ2-7, with 11 bases matching TRBD2. Germline V gene lookup returns CDR1 SGHTA and CDR2 FQGNSA. The V gene end was trimmed by 6 bases and the J gene end by 1 base; junction bases not matched to a gene: 11. This CDR3 is built from 17 residues. The CDR3 coding sequence is TGTGCCAGCAGTTACGGTAGCGGGAGGGCCAGGTCCTACGAGCAGTACTTC. The encoded protein is CASSYGSGRARSYEQYF.

This clonotype occurred once. This rearrangement joins TRBV7-8 to TRBJ2-1; TRBD2 matches 16 bases. The V segment lost 3 bases and the J segment 4 bases; nucleotides outside the gene matches: 6. Germline V gene data show CDR1 as SGHVS and CDR2 as FQNEAQ. CDR3 size: 18 residues. The chain's CDR3 is CASSLGTSGGAGYNEQFF. CDR3 DNA sequence: TGTGCCAGCAGCTTGGGGACTAGCGGGGGGGCCGGATACAATGAGCAGTTCTTC.

The rearrangement links TRBV5-1 to TRBJ1-4; TRBD1 might be the D (5 bases). CDR3 length: 15 amino acids. V lost 0 bases and J lost 7, with 13 bases in between. Per the germline V gene, CDR1 is SGHRS and CDR2 is YFSETQ. The CDR3 protein is CASSLGTPPGEKLFF. The CDR3 DNA reads as TGCGCCAGCAGCTTGGGGACACCTCCGGGTGAAAAACTGTTTTTT.

This clonotype was recorded once. The rearrangement joins TRBV20-1 to TRBJ2-3; weak D call: TRBD1 (6 bases). Looked up from germline, CDR1 is DFQATT and CDR2 is SNEGSKA (reference sequence). Trimming removed 4 bases from V and 4 bases from J, with 12 bases in between. The CDR3 length is 13 residues. CDR3 nucleotide sequence: TGCAGTGCTACTAGGACAGTGGCAGATACGCAGTATTTT. Translation gives CSATRTVADTQYF.

The chain links TRBV12-3 or TRBV12-4 to TRBJ2-7; TRBD2 aligns across 9 bases. The junction had 11 bases not matched to a gene; V was cut back by 4 bases and J by 7 bases. This CDR3 is 15 amino acids long. For the CDR3, the DNA is TGTGCCAGCAGTTACGGCGGGGGGGCCTTGAGGGAGCAGTACTTC. Translated, it gives CASSYGGGALREQYF.

A remark on this clonotype: The junction differs from germline at one of its ends, possibly a read error. The chain has TRBV7-9 and TRBJ2-1; D might be TRBD2 (6 bases). The germline V gene has CDR1 SEHNR and CDR2 FQNEAQ (reference sequence). This CDR3 spans 15 amino acids. CDR3: CANSLSRGRTGEQFF. The CDR3 DNA follows: TGTGCCAACAGCTTAAGTCGAGGGAGGACCGGTGAGCAGTTCTTC. Full variable domain (outside the CDR3, taken from reference TRBV7-9 and TRBJ2-1): DTGVSQNPRHKITKRGQNVTFRCDPISEHNRLYWYRQTLGQGPEFLTYFQNEAQLEKSRLLSDRFSAERPKGSFSTLEIQRTEQGDSAMYLCANSLSRGRTGEQFFGPGTRLTVL.

In its sample, this clonotype was seen many times. The chain links TRBV20-1 to TRBJ1-5; D call uncertain. Between the trimmed V and J ends, which lost 6 bases and 11 bases, there was a span of 14 bases. The germline V gene has CDR1 DFQATT and CDR2 SNEGSKA (reference sequence). This CDR3 has 11 residues. The CDR3 region is CSAPRLAAQHF. The CDR3 DNA reads as TGCAGTGCCCCAAGGTTGGCAGCCCAGCATTTT.

V usage is TRBV19 and J usage is TRBJ1-3; D is undetermined. Germline V gene lookup returns CDR1 LNHDA and CDR2 SQIVND (reference sequence). The CDR3 sequence is 14 residues long. V lost 4 bases and J 0 bases, leaving 7 bases between the germline ends. CDR3 sequence: CASSTPLSGNTIYF. DNA for the CDR3: TGTGCCAGTAGTACCCCACTCTCTGGAAACACCATATATTTT.

CDR3 sequence reads: CSVWHTEAFF. CDR3 in DNA: TGCAGCGTGTGGCACACTGAAGCTTTCTTT. The V call is TRBV29-1, the J call TRBJ1-1; D uncertain. Germline V lookup: CDR1 SQVTM, CDR2 ANQGSEA. This CDR3 spans 10 amino acids. V dropped 6 bases and J dropped 3 bases, with 5 bases sitting between them. Complete variable domain (other parts from reference TRBV29-1 and TRBJ1-1): SAVISQKPSRDICQRGTSLTIQCQVDSQVTMMFWYRQQPGQSLTLIATANQGSEATYESGFVIDKFPISRPNLTFSTLTVSNMSPEDSSIYLCSVWHTEAFFGQGTRLTVV.

The chain couples TRBV7-2 to TRBJ2-1; 8 bases agree with TRBD2. Germline CDR1 is SGHTA and CDR2 is FQGNSA. The V gene end was trimmed by 7 bases and the J gene end by 0 bases; junction bases not matched to a gene: 5. CDR3 length: 15 amino acids. The CDR3: CASKVAGSSYNEQFF. CDR3 DNA: TGTGCCAGCAAAGTAGCGGGGAGCTCCTACAATGAGCAGTTCTTC.

This chain connects TRBV4-1 to TRBJ2-5; no reliable D call. CDR1 MGHRA and CDR2 YSYEKL come from the germline V gene. V lost 3 bases, J lost 2 bases, and 16 bases lay in between. The CDR3 is 16 residues long. This CDR3 is CASSQGGSTGQETQYF. The CDR3 coding sequence is TGCGCCAGCAGCCAGGGCGGATCGACTGGACAAGAGACCCAGTACTTC.

The chain uses TRBV20-1 and TRBJ2-5; possibly TRBD2 for D (7 bases). The germline V gene encodes CDR1 DFQATT and CDR2 SNEGSKA (reference sequence). The CDR3 sequence is 16 residues long. Between the trimmed V and J ends, which lost 0 bases and 0 bases, there was a span of 14 bases. CDR3 amino acids: CSARDLGGLNQETQYF. In DNA form, the CDR3 reads TGCAGTGCTAGAGATCTAGGGGGACTAAACCAAGAGACCCAGTACTTC.

CDR3 amino acids: CATSDPTGNSYNEQFF. The CDR3 DNA sequence: TGTGCCACCAGTGACCCTACAGGGAACTCCTACAATGAGCAGTTCTTC. The chain employs TRBV24-1 and TRBJ2-1; the D gene is possibly TRBD1 (6 bases). This CDR3 comprises 16 residues. Germline CDR1 reads KGHDR; CDR2 reads SFDVKD. V was trimmed by 4 bases and J by 0 bases, leaving 12 bases between them.

This clonotype was counted between two and nine times. The chain uses TRBV15 and TRBJ2-1; no firm D call. The CDR3 extends over 14 amino acids. CDR1 and CDR2 (germline): LNHNV, YYDKDF (reference sequence). V shed 3 bases and J shed 8 bases, with 14 bases lying between them. Written as DNA, the CDR3 is TGTGCCACCAGCAGCCCCCAGCAGGCGGATGAGCAGTTCTTC. Translation: CATSSPQQADEQFF. The full variable domain, rest sourced from reference TRBV15 and TRBJ2-1, is DAMVIQNPRYQVTQFGKPVTLSCSQTLNHNVMYWYQQKSSQAPKLLFHYYDKDFNNEADTPDNFQSRRPNTSFCFLDIRSPGLGDTAMYLCATSSPQQADEQFFGPGTRLTVL.

The chain links TRBV20-1 to TRBJ1-4; maybe TRBD1 (5 bases). Germline assignment: CDR1 DFQATT and CDR2 SNEGSKA (reference sequence). The length of the CDR3 is 13 residues. V was shortened by 6 bases and J by 6 bases, with 14 bases between the two germline ends. The CDR3 sequence: CSAPGGSHEKLFF. Here the CDR3 DNA reads TGCAGTGCCCCCGGGGGGAGTCATGAAAAACTGTTTTTT.

This clonotype was picked up a small number of times. The genes are TRBV5-6 and TRBJ2-7; no reliable D call. The V and J ends lost 3 bases and 6 bases respectively, with 1 base between them. Germline assignment: CDR1 SGHDT and CDR2 YYEEEE. The CDR3 contains 9 residues. CDR3 residues: CASSSEQYF. In DNA, the CDR3 is TGTGCCAGCAGCTCCGAGCAGTACTTC.

This clonotype was detected ten times or more. The chain carries TRBV10-3 and TRBJ2-3, with 7 bases identical to TRBD1. Germline trimming cut 6 bases from V and 2 bases from J; bases unmatched to any gene: 5. The CDR3 is made up of 14 amino acids. CDR1 is ENHRY and CDR2 is SYGVKD in the germline V gene. The CDR3 DNA follows: TGTGCCATCAGGGAGACAGGGATCACAGATACGCAGTATTTT. It specifies CAIRETGITDTQYF.

This chain uses TRBV25-1 with TRBJ2-1, with D perhaps TRBD2 (6 bases). With 4 bases removed from V and 3 bases from J, the gap between germline ends came to 19 bases. This CDR3 region has 17 residues. CDR1 is MGHDK, CDR2 SYGVNS, per germline. CDR3 residues: CASSALASGLYYNEQFF. In nucleotides, the CDR3 is TGTGCCAGCAGTGCCCTGGCCAGCGGGCTTTACTACAATGAGCAGTTCTTC. The entire variable domain, with the rest obtained from reference TRBV25-1 and TRBJ2-1, is as follows: EADIYQTPRYLVIGTGKKITLECSQTMGHDKMYWYQQDPGMELHLIHYSYGVNSTEKGDLSSESTVSRIRTEHFPLTLESARPSHTSQYLCASSALASGLYYNEQFFGPGTRLTVL.

V is TRBV9 and J is TRBJ2-7; the match to TRBD1 covers 7 bases. After removal of 0 bases from V and 7 bases from J, the junction contained 1 base not matched to a gene. Germline CDR1 SGDLS, CDR2 YYNGEE. The CDR3 has 12 amino acids. CDR3 sequence (DNA): TGTGCCAGCAGCGTAGGACAGGGAGAGCAGTACTTC. Its translation: CASSVGQGEQYF.

V gene TRBV2 combines with J gene TRBJ1-1, with D hard to call. CDR1 SNHLY and CDR2 FYNNEI come from the germline V gene. V lost 5 bases and J lost 6, with 13 bases in between. This CDR3 is built from 13 residues. CDR3 DNA: TGTGCCAGCAGTCGAACGATCACTTCTGAAGCTTTCTTT. It is translated as CASSRTITSEAFF.

This clonotype was observed a handful of times. V and J are TRBV7-2 and TRBJ2-1; tentatively, D is TRBD2 (7 bases). CDR1 and CDR2 (germline): SGHTA, FQGNSA. Trimming pared 6 bases from V and 6 bases from J, leaving 15 bases between. The CDR3 extends over 14 amino acids. The CDR3 nucleotides read TGTGCCAGCAGACCAAAGGGGGGGGGCAATGAGCAGTTCTTC. Amino acid sequence: CASRPKGGGNEQFF.